The clone carrying this T cell receptor (beta chain) was seen just once. This CDR3 is 15 amino acids long. Per the original methods: Nucleated cell number was recorded as an estimate derived from reference gene primer amplification. TCRdb's copy holds only in-frame clones and misses some; the assay was immunoSEQ multiplex PCR. Clone size and V and J calls were adopted from that table, with D and trimming inferred from the DNA. Among about 260,000 clones listed, just under 90% were seen once. This sample is part of a study of blood T cell repertoires in COVID-19. Overall study context: Sites in the United States, Italy and Spain provided acute and convalescent COVID-19 samples. From T cells, B-cell-depleted T cells, or PBMCs came the material, which was cDNA or gDNA.

The chain employs TRBV21-1 and TRBJ2-3; the table's D call, TRBD1, has no DNA check behind it. TRBV21-1 corresponds to a pseudogene. Sequencing was carried out using peripheral blood. The TCR originated in a woman in her thirties or forties with acute or convalescent COVID-19. The CDR3: CASGQGQGHTDTQYF. For the CDR3, the DNA is TGTGCCAGCGGCCAAGGACAGGGCCACACAGATACGCAGTATTTT.